Following are 21 T cell receptor beta chains from one sample sequenced in a study of blood T cell repertoires in COVID-19. Only in-frame clones appear in the TCRdb table, and some are missing; sequencing was by immunoSEQ multiplex PCR. The sample holds some 400,000 clones, about 89% seen once. The material sequenced was PBMCs or T cells enriched from blood (not recorded which). These receptors came from a man younger than 45 who had recovered from COVID-19.

The V gene is TRBV13, the J gene TRBJ1-5; D is uncertain. Germline assignment: CDR1 PRHDT and CDR2 FYEKMQ (reference sequence). The CDR3 runs to 13 residues. V gave up 1 base and J gave up 12 bases, with 13 bases separating them. The CDR3 DNA is TGTGCCAGCAGCTTAGCCTTCGATAGAGACCAGCATTTT. Its protein is CASSLAFDRDQHF.

The chain combines TRBV27 with TRBJ2-3; 7 bases fit TRBD1. CDR3 size: 15 residues. The J segment lost 4 bases and the V segment lost 5 bases, leaving 9 bases of the junction unmatched. Germline V gene data show CDR1 as MNHEY and CDR2 as SMNVEV (reference sequence). The CDR3 reads CASSRDRVSSDTQYF. Written as DNA, the CDR3 is TGTGCCAGCAGTCGAGACAGGGTTAGTTCAGATACGCAGTATTTT.

The chain employs TRBV15 and TRBJ2-5; D remains ambiguous. The V end was cut by 0 bases, the J end by 3 bases, with 2 bases between. The CDR3 consists of 12 residues. CDR1 LNHNV and CDR2 YYDKDF come from the germline V gene (reference sequence). Here the CDR3 DNA reads TGTGCCACCAGCAGAGATAAAGAGACCCAGTACTTC. This sequence encodes CATSRDKETQYF.

The chain links TRBV29-1 to TRBJ2-7; tentative D call: TRBD1 (5 bases). Between the trimmed V and J ends, which lost 6 bases and 12 bases, there was a span of 9 bases. Germline V gene data show CDR1 as SQVTM and CDR2 as ANQGSEA. The CDR3 spans 8 residues. In nucleotides, the CDR3 is TGCAGCGTCGATGGGGCGTACTTC. Translation gives CSVDGAYF.

The gene calls are TRBV11-2 and TRBJ1-2, with 8 nucleotides matching TRBD1. This CDR3 is 14 amino acids long. V was clipped by 5 bases and J by 8 bases; unmatched bases: 10. The germline CDR1 and CDR2 sequences are SGHAT and FQNNGV. CDR3 loop: CASSLLSTGGGYTF. The CDR3 DNA sequence: TGTGCCAGCAGCCTACTGTCAACAGGGGGGGGCTACACCTTC.

V usage is TRBV19 and J usage is TRBJ1-1; D may be TRBD1 (6 bases). The CDR3 has 13 residues. Germline V lookup: CDR1 LNHDA, CDR2 SQIVND (reference sequence). Trimming pared 9 bases from V and 5 bases from J, leaving 16 bases between. CDR3 coding DNA: TGTGCCAGCAGCGAAACAGGGTGGACTGAAGCTTTCTTT. Encoded protein: CASSETGWTEAFF.

This clone was seen a single time. The chain has TRBV9 and TRBJ1-3, with a possible D match to TRBD1 (6 bases). CDR1 SGDLS and CDR2 YYNGEE come from the germline V gene. The CDR3 spans 17 residues. The V end lost 0 bases, the J end lost 2 bases, and 15 bases lay between the germline ends. CDR3 in DNA: TGTGCCAGCAGCGTAGAGGGGAGGGGGTTTACTGGAAACACCATATATTTT. Amino acid sequence: CASSVEGRGFTGNTIYF.

This clone was seen a handful of times. This chain connects TRBV5-4 to TRBJ2-1, with 8 nucleotides matching TRBD1. CDR1 SGHNT and CDR2 YYREEE come from the germline V gene (reference sequence). This CDR3 region has 15 residues. With V trimmed by 4 bases and J by 0 bases, 3 bases remained unmatched. The CDR3 DNA is TGTGCCAGCAGCCTCGACAGGGGCTCCTACAATGAGCAGTTCTTC. This translates into CASSLDRGSYNEQFF.

V usage is TRBV5-1 and J usage is TRBJ2-3; D possibly corresponds to TRBD1 (5 bases). CDR1 SGHRS and CDR2 YFSETQ come from the germline V gene. Trimming left V 4 bases short and J 3 bases short, with 12 bases between. The CDR3 is made up of 14 amino acids. CDR3 nucleotides: TGCGCCAGCAGCCTGTCCAGGGCTACAGATACGCAGTATTTT. Protein product: CASSLSRATDTQYF.

V usage is TRBV10-3 and J usage is TRBJ2-3; 11 bases match TRBD2. Trimming at V came to 6 bases and at J to 2 bases, leaving 19 bases not matched to a gene. This CDR3 is built from 20 residues. Per germline, CDR1 ENHRY and CDR2 SYGVKD. CDR3 nucleotide sequence: TGTGCCATCAGGGATCAAACTTCTTTTACTAGCGGGGGCAACACAGATACGCAGTATTTT. It yields the protein CAIRDQTSFTSGGNTDTQYF.

This sequence joins TRBV4-3 and TRBJ1-2; possibly TRBD1 for D (6 bases). Per germline, CDR1 LGHNA and CDR2 YSLEER. V lost 0 bases and J 6 bases, leaving 14 bases between the germline ends. This CDR3 comprises 15 residues. CDR3 sequence reads: CASSQDQGGRHGYTF. CDR3 bases: TGCGCCAGCAGCCAAGATCAAGGGGGTCGACATGGCTACACCTTC.

The CDR3 nucleotides read TGTGCCAGTAGTATAGCTGGGGACAGGGTTAAACTTGGCGGCTACACCTTC. Translation: CASSIAGDRVKLGGYTF. The chain carries TRBV19 and TRBJ1-2; 9 nucleotides agree with TRBD1. The CDR3 runs 17 residues. J was trimmed by 8 bases and V by 1 base; bases with no gene match: 14. Germline V gives CDR1 LNHDA, CDR2 SQIVND (reference sequence).

This clone has just one count. The chain carries TRBV30 and TRBJ1-2; D gene uncertain. CDR3 length: 12 amino acids. The V end lost 2 bases, the J end lost 4 bases, and 8 bases lay between the germline ends. In germline, CDR1 is GTSNPN, CDR2 SVGIG (reference sequence). CDR3 DNA: TGTGCCTGGAGTTTGGTTAGCTATGGCTACACCTTC. The encoded protein is CAWSLVSYGYTF. Combining the CDR3 with reference TRBV30 and TRBJ1-2 gives the whole variable domain SQTIHQWPATLVQPVGSPLSLECTVEGTSNPNLYWYRQAAGRGLQLLFYSVGIGQISSEVPQNLSASRPQDRQFILSSKKLLLSDSGFYLCAWSLVSYGYTFGSGTRLTVV.

CDR3 loop: CASSETATYGYTF. The CDR3 region has the DNA TGTGCCAGCAGCGAGACAGCGACCTATGGCTACACCTTC. The chain couples TRBV9 to TRBJ1-2; perhaps TRBD1 as D (5 bases). V was trimmed by 3 bases and J by 4 bases, leaving 10 bases between them. CDR1 SGDLS and CDR2 YYNGEE come from the germline V gene. CDR3 length: 13 residues.

The chain uses TRBV5-1 and TRBJ2-7; 9 positions agree with TRBD1. Trimming cost V 4 bases and J 7 bases; bases outside gene matches: 9. CDR3 length equals 14 residues. CDR1 is SGHRS and CDR2 is YFSETQ in the germline V gene. The CDR3 loop is CASSPLDRGSEQYF. The CDR3, as DNA: TGCGCCAGCAGCCCCCTGGACAGGGGCAGTGAGCAGTACTTC. The entire variable domain, with the rest obtained from reference TRBV5-1 and TRBJ2-7, is as follows: KAGVTQTPRYLIKTRGQQVTLSCSPISGHRSVSWYQQTPGQGLQFLFEYFSETQRNKGNFPGRFSGRQFSNSRSEMNVSTLELGDSALYLCASSPLDRGSEQYFGPGTRLTVT.

The rearrangement joins TRBV4-2 to TRBJ1-4, with 8 bases that match TRBD1. The V gene end was trimmed by 3 bases and the J gene end by 4 bases; junction bases not matched to a gene: 7. The CDR3 loop spans 16 amino acids. Germline V gene lookup returns CDR1 LGHNA and CDR2 YNFKEQ. The CDR3 protein is CASSQRTGGINEKLFF. In nucleotides, the CDR3 is TGTGCCAGCAGCCAGAGAACAGGGGGGATTAATGAAAAACTGTTTTTT.

The rearrangement joins TRBV2 to TRBJ2-2; the D gene is possibly TRBD2 (6 bases). CDR1 is SNHLY and CDR2 is FYNNEI in the germline V gene. CDR3 length equals 20 residues. Trimming took off 7 bases at V and 1 base at J, with 28 bases between the two ends. The CDR3 is CASNLPITWGDRRNTGELFF. The CDR3, as DNA: TGTGCCAGCAACCTACCCATAACCTGGGGGGACCGTAGGAACACCGGGGAGCTGTTTTTT.

The sample holds one count of this clone. This sequence joins TRBV18 and TRBJ1-1; no clear D. The germline V gene has CDR1 KGHSH and CDR2 LQKENI. The CDR3 loop spans 15 amino acids. Trimming stripped 1 base from V and 4 bases from J, with 13 bases between. CDR3: CASSPLEWEGTEAFF. CDR3 bases: TGTGCCAGCTCACCACTTGAATGGGAGGGCACTGAAGCTTTCTTT.

This clone was picked up one time. The genes are TRBV30 and TRBJ2-7; D not resolved. The V gene lost 0 bases and the J gene lost 6 bases, with 12 bases spanning the gap. The CDR3 has 13 residues. Germline V gene lookup returns CDR1 GTSNPN and CDR2 SVGIG (reference sequence). In DNA form, the CDR3 reads TGTGCCTGGAGTGTACACAGAACAAGCGAGCAGTACTTC. Its protein is CAWSVHRTSEQYF.

This chain's CDR3 is CASNDRRISPLHF. The CDR3 DNA is TGTGCCAGCAATGACAGGAGAATTTCACCCCTCCACTTT. This chain connects TRBV7-2 to TRBJ1-6; possible D gene TRBD1, 6 bases. The CDR3 is 13 amino acids. V lost 7 bases and J 9 bases, leaving 13 bases between the germline ends. The germline CDR1 and CDR2 sequences are SGHTA and FQGNSA.

The rearrangement joins TRBV13 to TRBJ2-1, with D perhaps TRBD1 (5 bases). V lost 2 bases to trimming and J lost 1 base, with 15 bases between them. CDR1 and CDR2 (germline): PRHDT, FYEKMQ (reference sequence). There are 17 residues in the CDR3. The CDR3 DNA reads as TGTGCCAGCAGCTTACAAGGGGCGCCGAGGTCCTACAATGAGCAGTTCTTC. Residues: CASSLQGAPRSYNEQFF.